The sequence of this T cell receptor beta chain was determined in a study of spatial heterogeneity in lung cancer (dated by TCRdb to 2018 to 2020). Regarding the study in general: Samples were obtained from fewer than 80 patients with early-stage, untreated non-small cell lung cancer from the lung TRACERx cohort. Beta-chain transcripts were consistently detected in greater numbers than alpha-chain transcripts, which likely reflected higher beta-chain transcript abundance. Follow-up PBMC samples were sequenced whenever available, with a median time to follow-up of approximately 2 years after resection. Both alpha and beta chains were TCR-sequenced in around 220 tumor regions, 64 matched nontumor lung samples and around 54 PBMC samples obtained at surgery. Nonsynonymous mutation counts, determined by whole-exome sequencing of tumor tissue, were related to features of the TCR repertoire. In the raw uncorrected reads, each unique combination of TCR and UMI appeared more than ten times on average. In non-small cell lung cancer, the study quantitatively compared TCR alpha and beta repertoires across several tumor regions, matched nontumor lung, and blood.

CDR1 and CDR2 are drawn from the germline V gene: ENHRY, SYGVKD. Measured from the cysteine to the phenylalanine, the CDR3 is 13 residues long. The only DNA kept is the CDR3, 39 bases in frame from the first base. V is cut by 8 bases and J by 6 bases, and the space between the germline ends is 13 bases. Study-level results and caveats: Only approximately 13 patients were included in the comparisons of baseline and follow-up blood repertoires. Ubiquitous expanded tumor TCRs were detected in blood more often at tumor resection than at routine follow-up. Confirming at a functional level the hypothesis that regional TCRs recognize regional mutations was considered to require additional single-cell paired TCR alpha and beta sequencing.

Library method: 5' RACE. The reads were generated on a NextSeq 500. The TCR library protocol attached a unique molecular identifier to each TCR cDNA molecule to allow correction of PCR and sequencing errors. From the authors' description of their analysis: TCR identification, UMI-based error correction and CDR3 extraction were performed with Decombinator tools. TCRs above a frequency of 2 per 1,000, corresponding to the top 1% of the tumor frequency distribution, were defined as expanded. Each repertoire was subsampled 100 times to 5,000 TCRs, after which Renyi diversity was computed with the R vegan package. CDR3 similarity networks were built from amino acid triplet string-kernel similarity, with CDR3s being connected when pairwise similarity was above 0.82. TCRdb applied fastp at Q25 and MiXCR to the public reads, then kept only in-frame beta chains. Every entry covers one CDR3 protein and lists the most common genes and DNA from its rows. The V and J calls and clone size come from TCRdb's table, not from the authors' own analysis. The sample records nearly 95,000 distinct CDR3 sequences, approximately 19% of which are singletons. The ten biggest clones cover about a fifth of the sample.

This sample's time point label indicates: blood at routine non-recurrence follow-up after resection. Whole RNA extracted from tumor and nontumor lung tissue, or from cryopreserved PBMC samples, was used for TCR sequencing without cell sorting. Patients were selected for TCR sequencing only if sufficient RNA was available from at least two tumor regions. This clonotype was recorded a few times. This receptor's antigen is unknown. Base-call qualities are not available, and no considerably larger clone is one nucleotide away. This clonotype originated in a male donor with early-stage non-small cell lung cancer. Recombination joined TRBV10-3 with TRBJ2-2; TRBD2 might be the D gene, on 5 matching bases. The starting material was PBMCs, obtained at follow-up. The nucleotide sequence reads TGTGCCATCCGAGAGCGGAGCTCCGGGGAGCTGTTTTTT. This codes for CAIRERSSGELFF.